This is a list of T cell receptor beta chains from one sample in a study of early T cells in non-severe SARS-CoV-2 infection. From the 5' RACE reads, TCRdb called clonotypes with MiXCR, one entry per CDR3 protein. The data show 75,000 to 90,000 distinct CDR3 sequences, with around 5.6% seen just once and roughly 7.8% held by the top ten. Sequenced: whole blood. The receptors were sampled from an adult who was a healthcare worker with PCR-confirmed SARS-CoV-2 infection or an uninfected control (not recorded which). Each CDR3 is given with its conserved first and last residue. The order of the fields is V gene, clone size, J gene, CDR3 protein. Expanded clones are given a class, and other clones once, few, many or no size at all.

>TRBV5-5|many|TRBJ2-6
CASSSTTGAISGANVLTF
>TRBV20-1|few|TRBJ1-2
CSASAPGQGYGYTF
>TRBV30|many|TRBJ1-3
CAWMDAGNTIYF
>TRBV5-4|many|TRBJ2-3
CASSSTSGRGADTQYF
>TRBV29-1|many|TRBJ2-5
CSAGHGDRETQYF
>TRBV19|-|TRBJ2-1
CASSIETSGGNLTYNEQFF
>TRBV6-6|many|TRBJ1-5
CASRDKTGSNQPQHF
>TRBV29-1|many|TRBJ2-1
CSVGDRNSLNVFF
>TRBV18|many|TRBJ1-4
CASSPRTVSATNEKLFF
>TRBV20-1|few|TRBJ2-1
CSARVPNEQFF
>TRBV27|many|TRBJ1-5
CASRDSYSNQPQHF
>TRBV10-1|few|TRBJ1-3
CASSRAQGAGNTIYF
>TRBV6-2/TRBV6-3|few|TRBJ2-1
CASSRRTSNEQFF
>TRBV18|many|TRBJ1-2
CASSPGGNYGYTF
>TRBV29-1|few|TRBJ2-4
CSVEQDRGLIQYF
>TRBV2|-|TRBJ2-1
CASSGGLAGSYNEQFF
>TRBV12-3/TRBV12-4|-|TRBJ2-5
CASRPSGGGKETQYF
>TRBV14|many|TRBJ2-2
CASSPQGPLRGGELFF
>TRBV6-2/TRBV6-3|-|TRBJ1-1
CASSSTGRGAEAFF
>TRBV7-9|-|TRBJ2-7
CASSARRSDEQYF
>TRBV2|few|TRBJ2-7
CASSDQPGGSYEQYF
>TRBV19|-|TRBJ1-5
CASSKGDRQPQHF
>TRBV28|many|TRBJ1-2
CASTPGWNYGYTF
>TRBV12-3/TRBV12-4|many|TRBJ2-7
CASSLLAGPYEQYF
>TRBV29-1|many|TRBJ2-7
CSAQTESSYEQYF
>TRBV6-5|few|TRBJ2-7
CASSYSQGERYEQYF
>TRBV6-1|few|TRBJ2-1
CASSESGNEQFF
>TRBV7-2|-|TRBJ2-1
CASSLGAGEYNEQFF
>TRBV9|many|TRBJ2-1
CASSVGSDTYNEQFF
>TRBV7-6|-|TRBJ1-6
CASSYTGESPLHF
>TRBV20-1|-|TRBJ2-7
CSATGQGALRSYEQYF
>TRBV7-2|-|TRBJ2-7
CASSLGAPSSYEQYF
>TRBV20-1|many|TRBJ2-1
CSPINPTSGDNEQFF
>TRBV19|-|TRBJ2-5
CASSIAGGVNQETQYF
>TRBV28|many|TRBJ2-7
CASSLLGQGSTEQYF
>TRBV27|many|TRBJ1-1
CASSHRNTEAFF
>TRBV12-3/TRBV12-4|many|TRBJ1-5
CASALWPSQPQHF
>TRBV18|-|TRBJ1-1
CASSPDSYPVMNTEAFF
>TRBV20-1|-|TRBJ2-7
CSARGTPRSSYEQYF
>TRBV7-2|-|TRBJ1-2
CASSLAGGRAIGGYTF
>TRBV7-9|few|TRBJ1-2
CASSITRDRGTHGYTF
>TRBV12-3/TRBV12-4|many|TRBJ2-1
CASSLGGLAGTRVNEQFF
>TRBV13|many|TRBJ2-1
CASYRPGLAGGKSYNEQFF
>TRBV12-3/TRBV12-4|many|TRBJ1-1
CASSLALRRGTEAFF
>TRBV7-9|many|TRBJ2-5
CASSLAVNQETQYF
>TRBV7-2|-|TRBJ2-6
CASSGLAGGSGANVLTF
>TRBV10-3|many|TRBJ1-5
CAISGRDNQPQHF
>TRBV19|few|TRBJ2-3
CASSIRLAGSTDTQYF
>TRBV6-2/TRBV6-3|-|TRBJ2-7
CASSYVERPSSYEQYF
>TRBV7-8|-|TRBJ1-2
CASSLQDYGYTF
>TRBV11-2|many|TRBJ2-3
CASSLKRGGRGTDTQYF
>TRBV7-6|many|TRBJ2-7
CASSLADDYSEQYF